Listed below are T cell receptor beta chains from one sample, sequenced in a study of CXCR3-negative and CXCR3-positive naive CD8 T cells. For each CDR3 protein, TCRdb gives one entry from its re-call of the 5' RACE reads, without DNA. The sample has roughly 130,000 distinct CDR3 sequences; the top ten hold 0.59%. The sample taken for sequencing was naive CXCR3+ CD8+ T cells from blood. The receptors derive from a human donor in good health. Some clones in this sample may be carry-over from other donors' samples. Each CDR3 is given with its conserved first and last residue.

J gene: TRBJ2-1
V gene: TRBV24-1
CDR3 protein: CATSDLAGEQFF

J gene: TRBJ2-7
V gene: TRBV9
CDR3 protein: CASSVSSGYEQYF

J gene: TRBJ2-5
V gene: TRBV28
CDR3 protein: CASSLPPGLETQYF

J gene: TRBJ2-1
V gene: TRBV7-8
CDR3 protein: CASSLKDGSYNEQFF

J gene: TRBJ2-5
V gene: TRBV4-2
CDR3 protein: CASSQDPTGGETQYF

J gene: TRBJ1-1
V gene: TRBV6-6
CDR3 protein: CASSPATEAFF

J gene: TRBJ2-7
V gene: TRBV11-3
CDR3 protein: CASSSQIDEAGQYF

J gene: TRBJ2-7
V gene: TRBV5-5
CDR3 protein: CASSFGRVDEQYF

J gene: TRBJ2-2
V gene: TRBV7-8
CDR3 protein: CASSLVVGSGELFF

J gene: TRBJ1-1
V gene: TRBV6-2/TRBV6-3
CDR3 protein: CASRDHRDRDTEAFF

J gene: TRBJ2-7
V gene: TRBV12-3/TRBV12-4
CDR3 protein: CASRTGGGDEQYF

J gene: TRBJ2-7
V gene: TRBV5-6
CDR3 protein: CASTVGGYEQYF

J gene: TRBJ2-1
V gene: TRBV6-2/TRBV6-3
CDR3 protein: CASSYPDTHNEQFF

J gene: TRBJ1-5
V gene: TRBV6-6
CDR3 protein: CASSYSGSAGGQPQHF

J gene: TRBJ2-2
V gene: TRBV30
CDR3 protein: CAWSVPGELFF

J gene: TRBJ1-1
V gene: TRBV11-2
CDR3 protein: CASSLWGQGGSAFF

J gene: TRBJ1-5
V gene: TRBV5-1
CDR3 protein: CASSISGQPNQPQHF

J gene: TRBJ1-1
V gene: TRBV29-1
CDR3 protein: CSVEGGQVGPEAFF

J gene: TRBJ1-2
V gene: TRBV6-1
CDR3 protein: CASSDLEGADGYTF

J gene: TRBJ2-3
V gene: TRBV10-3
CDR3 protein: CAISESLAGTPDTQYF